Listed below are T cell receptor beta chains from one sample, sequenced in a study of blood T cells in healthy people across ages. TCRdb redid the calling of the 5' RACE reads with MiXCR, one entry per CDR3 protein. The table shows approximately 900,000 distinct CDR3 sequences, with around 49% occurring only once. The sample consisted of blood. These receptors all stem from a man under 40 in good health. CDR3s include the opening cysteine and the closing phenylalanine or tryptophan. The D gene is left open where the match is weak. The size entry is marked missing in some rows and otherwise reads once, few, many or a size class.

d_call	v_call	clone_size	j_call	cdr3_nt	cdr3_aa
.	TRBV18	.	TRBJ2-1	TGTGCCAGCTCACCACCTTCTAACCCGTCCTACAATGAGCAGTTCTTC	CASSPPSNPSYNEQFF
TRBD2	TRBV28	.	TRBJ2-5	TGTGCCAGCAGCCGGGGGGGATCACAAGAGACCCAGTACTTC	CASSRGGSQETQYF
.	TRBV20-1	many	TRBJ1-4	TGCAGTGCTAGAGACCCTGGAGCAACTAATGAAAAACTGTTTTTT	CSARDPGATNEKLFF
.	TRBV6-6	few	TRBJ2-1	TGTGCCAGCACCGCGGGACTCGCCTACAATGAGCAGTTCTTC	CASTAGLAYNEQFF
.	TRBV5-1	.	TRBJ2-1	TGCGCCAGAAGCCGGAGCGGGTCGGGGCAGTTCTTC	CARSRSGSGQFF
.	TRBV6-1	few	TRBJ2-7	TGTGCCAGCAGTGAAAATCTAGGGTGGTTGTACGAGCAGTACTTC	CASSENLGWLYEQYF
.	TRBV3-1	.	TRBJ1-2	TGTGCCAGCAGCCAAGCCGCAGGAGGCTACACCTTC	CASSQAAGGYTF
.	TRBV27	.	TRBJ2-3	TGTGCCAGCAGTTTAGGTGGGGTGAGTGGTACGCAGTATTTT	CASSLGGVSGTQYF
.	TRBV4-2	few	TRBJ1-2	TGTGCCAGCAGCCAAGACCGACAGTCAAACTATGGCTACACCTTC	CASSQDRQSNYGYTF
TRBD1	TRBV20-1	.	TRBJ1-4	TGCAGTGCTAGCCACTTGTACTGGCGTCACAGGGGGCTGGATGAAAAACTGTTTTTT	CSASHLYWRHRGLDEKLFF
.	TRBV12-3/TRBV12-4	.	TRBJ1-5	TGTGCCAGCAGCCCGGTGGGCGATAGCAATCAGCCCCAGCATTTT	CASSPVGDSNQPQHF
.	TRBV20-1	.	TRBJ2-5	TGCAGTGCTAGAGGCAGGTACCAAGAGACCCAGTACTTC	CSARGRYQETQYF
.	TRBV3-1	.	TRBJ1-1	TGTGCCAGCAGGCTGGCAGGGGCCACGAACACTGAAGCTTTCTTT	CASRLAGATNTEAFF
TRBD2	TRBV7-9	.	TRBJ2-1	TGTGCCAGCAACCCTGCTAGCGGGGGGCGAGGTGAGCAGTTCTTC	CASNPASGGRGEQFF
TRBD2	TRBV11-2	.	TRBJ2-7	TGTGCCAGCAGCGGGAGGGTAGGGACCTACGAGCAGTACTTC	CASSGRVGTYEQYF
TRBD1	TRBV4-2	.	TRBJ1-5	TGTACCAGCAGCCAAGGGGACAGCCAGCCCCAGCATTTT	CTSSQGDSQPQHF
.	TRBV5-1	.	TRBJ1-1	TGCGCCAGCAGCTTGGATTCTCTCGGTATGGGGACTGAAGCTTTCTTT	CASSLDSLGMGTEAFF
TRBD1	TRBV25-1	.	TRBJ2-3	TGTGCCAGCTTGACAGGGGCCACAGATACGCAGTATTTT	CASLTGATDTQYF
.	TRBV14	.	TRBJ2-5	TGTGCCAGCAGCCAAAAATTAGTGAAGACCCAGTACTTC	CASSQKLVKTQYF
.	TRBV5-1	many	TRBJ1-1	TGCGCCAGCAGTGCCGGTTGGGCTGAAGCTTTCTTT	CASSAGWAEAFF
.	TRBV14	.	TRBJ1-6	TGTGCCAGCAGCCAGGGGCATTCACCCCTCCACTTT	CASSQGHSPLHF
TRBD2	TRBV7-2	.	TRBJ2-3	TGTGCCAGCAGCTCGCCGGGACTAGCCCCCCTTAAGGATACGCAGTATTTT	CASSSPGLAPLKDTQYF
.	TRBV30	.	TRBJ2-6	TGTGCCTGGAGGGGGACTGGGGCCAACGTCCTGACTTTC	CAWRGTGANVLTF
.	TRBV20-1	many	TRBJ2-5	TGCAGTGCTAGAGATCTCAGGAGGGTCCAAGAGACCCAGTACTTC	CSARDLRRVQETQYF
.	TRBV6-5	.	TRBJ1-2	TGTGCCAGCAGTTACTCGTACAGGCTTAACTATGGCTACACCTTC	CASSYSYRLNYGYTF
.	TRBV3-1	.	TRBJ2-3	TGTGCCAGCACCCTATGGGGTCGCACAGATACGCAGTATTTT	CASTLWGRTDTQYF
.	TRBV6-5	.	TRBJ2-7	TGTGCCAGCAGTTTTCTCAAACGACCCACGGGGTTGAACGAGCAGTACTTC	CASSFLKRPTGLNEQYF
.	TRBV28	.	TRBJ1-2	TGTGCCAGCAGTCCCTCTAGTAGCTATGGCTACACCTTC	CASSPSSSYGYTF
.	TRBV5-1	few	TRBJ2-7	TGCGCCAGCAGCAAAAAGCCAAACGAGCAGTACTTC	CASSKKPNEQYF
TRBD2	TRBV28	few	TRBJ2-3	TGTGCCAGCGAGATCAGCGGGGGGAGCACAGATACGCAGTATTTT	CASEISGGSTDTQYF
TRBD2	TRBV7-2	.	TRBJ2-1	TGTGCCAGCAGCTCAAGAGCGGGGTACAATGAGCAGTTCTTC	CASSSRAGYNEQFF
.	TRBV6-5	few	TRBJ2-7	TGTGCCAGCAGTAATGGGGCCTACGAGCAGTACTTC	CASSNGAYEQYF
.	TRBV29-1	.	TRBJ2-3	TGCAGCGTTGTTTACACAAGCACAGATACGCAGTATTTT	CSVVYTSTDTQYF
TRBD2	TRBV29-1	few	TRBJ2-7	TGCAGCGTTGATGGGGGGGACGAGCAGTACTTC	CSVDGGDEQYF
TRBD2	TRBV7-2	.	TRBJ2-7	TGTGCCAGCAGCGCCTGGGACTACAACTACGAGCAGTACTTC	CASSAWDYNYEQYF
.	TRBV7-9	few	TRBJ2-7	TGTGCCAGCAGCTTAGATCAGGGGCGCGACGAGCAGTACTTC	CASSLDQGRDEQYF
.	TRBV2	.	TRBJ1-2	TGTGCCAGCAGTGAGCCCGCCAGGGAGGGGCCGAACTATGGCTACACCTTC	CASSEPAREGPNYGYTF
TRBD1	TRBV29-1	.	TRBJ2-7	TGCAGCGTTTATTGGACAGGGTCCTACGAGCAGTACTTC	CSVYWTGSYEQYF
.	TRBV4-3	.	TRBJ2-1	TGCGCCAGCAGCCATGTACTGCACGATGAGCAGTTCTTC	CASSHVLHDEQFF
TRBD1	TRBV7-2	.	TRBJ1-2	TGTGCCAGCAGCTCCGGGACAGGGCACTACACCTTC	CASSSGTGHYTF
.	TRBV3-1	few	TRBJ2-3	TGTGCCAGCAGCCAAGAGGGCCCGGGGATGCATAATACGCAGTATTTT	CASSQEGPGMHNTQYF
.	TRBV6-5	.	TRBJ2-7	TGTGCCGGCAGTGACGGCAGGGGCCACGAGCAGTACTTC	CAGSDGRGHEQYF
.	TRBV27	.	TRBJ1-2	TGTGCCAGCACCCCCCGAGGGCCAAATAACTATGGCTACACCTTC	CASTPRGPNNYGYTF
.	TRBV4-1	.	TRBJ2-1	TGCGCCAGCAGCCAAGATCGAGCTCACAGCTCCTACAATGAGCAGTTCTTC	CASSQDRAHSSYNEQFF
TRBD2	TRBV2	few	TRBJ2-3	TGTGCCAGCAGTACCTCTACCATACGGGGGGGGCTTGATACGCAGTATTTT	CASSTSTIRGGLDTQYF
TRBD2	TRBV5-1	once	TRBJ2-1	TGCGCCAGCAGCTGGACTAGCGGGAGTGGTAATGAGCAGTTCTTC	CASSWTSGSGNEQFF
TRBD2	TRBV20-1	.	TRBJ2-5	TGCAGTGCTAATCCGGTAGCGGGGTCCGGGGAGACCCAGTACTTC	CSANPVAGSGETQYF
TRBD2	TRBV28	.	TRBJ2-4	TGTGCCACCCTACTAGCGGTCCAAGAGACCCGGTACTTC	CATLLAVQETRYF
.	TRBV12-3/TRBV12-4	.	TRBJ1-1	TGTGCCAGCAGTTTAGGTCCAGGGTCAGATGGTGAAGCTTTCTTT	CASSLGPGSDGEAFF
.	TRBV7-2	few	TRBJ2-7	TGTGCCAGCAGCTACGTCGGAAAGGGGACCTACGAGCAGTACTTC	CASSYVGKGTYEQYF
.	TRBV29-1	.	TRBJ2-3	TGCAGCGTTAGCCACAACCGGGAAGATACGCAGTATTTT	CSVSHNREDTQYF
TRBD2	TRBV3-1	few	TRBJ2-1	TGTGCCAGCAGCCAAGGGGCTGGGGGGGTTTACAATGAGCAGTTCTTC	CASSQGAGGVYNEQFF
TRBD1	TRBV6-2/TRBV6-3	few	TRBJ2-7	TGTGCCAGCAGTCACCCCGGACAGGGGGTATACGAGCAGTACTTC	CASSHPGQGVYEQYF
.	TRBV10-3	few	TRBJ2-3	TGTGCCATCAGTGAGCTACCAAGCACAGATACGCAGTATTTT	CAISELPSTDTQYF